This record concerns one TCR beta chain sequence. The study isolated at least 6.5 million PBMCs from each sample. This record comes from a study of blood T cells in healthy people across ages. Alongside a J-beta primer mix, a sample-barcoded 5' primer served in a second PCR lasting roughly 6 to 12 cycles. Tagging of each cDNA molecule was performed by a template-switch adaptor with 12 random nucleotides. Each CDR3 protein is one row after TCRdb ran MiXCR on the 5' RACE reads. Altogether approximately 800,000 distinct CDR3 sequences are present, about 62% being singletons, with the ten largest covering 25% to 35%. Germline loops: CDR1 MGHDK, CDR2 SYGVNS. The CDR3 totals 15 residues.

The V call is TRBV25-1, the J call TRBJ2-5, with 9 bases aligning to TRBD1. The J call may be mistaken, given a closer DNA end match to TRBJ2-7. The sample comprised blood. This clonotype was obtained from a man younger than 40 in good health. CDR3 coding DNA: TGTGCCAGCAGTGAAGGCGGGACAGGGAACTACGAGCAGTACTTC. It encodes CASSEGGTGNYEQYF.